One sample yielded the 30 T cell receptor beta chains listed below, sequenced in a study of vaccination and CD4 T cells after COVID-19 (dated by TCRdb to 2022 to 2024). For these receptors, no antigen is known. According to the study, the label for this sample's treatment or condition signals: approximately nine-day PBMC culture with coronavirus spike peptide pools or control peptides (ViraFEST assay). Library preparation employed PCR. The sequencing machine was an Illumina iSeq 100. TCR sequencing of DNA from cultured CD4+ T cells used the Oncomine TCR Beta short-read assay at the Johns Hopkins FTIC core. TCRdb redid the processing of the public reads, applying fastp at Q25 and MiXCR, and retained in-frame beta chains. Each record represents a unique CDR3 protein, reported with the most common genes and DNA among its rows. The sample table holds roughly 3,200 distinct CDR3 sequences, of which around 80% were seen once. Of the sample, about 27% is held by the ten largest clones.

Sequenced: CD4+ T cells from blood, cultured in vitro. These TCRs come from a human donor who had recovered from COVID-19.

The genes are TRBV5-4 and TRBJ1-1, with D perhaps TRBD1 (5 bases). The germline V gene has CDR1 SGHNT and CDR2 YYREEE (reference sequence). Trimming removed 2 bases from V and 0 bases from J, with 8 bases in between. This CDR3 contains 14 residues. DNA for the CDR3: TGTGCCAGCAGCTTCGGCAGGGTGAACACTGAAGCTTTCTTT. This gives the protein CASSFGRVNTEAFF.

V is TRBV7-9 and J is TRBJ1-1; 9 nucleotides agree with TRBD1. The CDR3 has 14 residues. The V and J ends lost 6 bases and 3 bases, in that order; junction bases with no gene match: 5. Germline assignment: CDR1 SEHNR and CDR2 FQNEAQ (reference sequence). The CDR3 DNA reads TGTGCCAGCAGACCGGGACAGGGCCACACTGAAGCTTTCTTT. Protein sequence: CASRPGQGHTEAFF.

V and J are TRBV20-1 and TRBJ1-2; 7 nucleotides align to TRBD1. Losses at the gene ends were 6 bases for V and 8 bases for J; bases not matched to a gene: 6. The CDR3 extends over 11 amino acids. Looked up from germline, CDR1 is DFQATT and CDR2 is SNEGSKA (reference sequence). CDR3 loop: CSAVKQGGYTF. The DNA of the CDR3 is TGCAGTGCCGTCAAACAGGGGGGCTACACCTTC.

The chain recombines TRBV18 with TRBJ1-1; 7 bases are shared with TRBD1. From germline, CDR1 is KGHSH and CDR2 LQKENI. With V trimmed by 2 bases and J by 3 bases, 3 bases remained unmatched. This CDR3 has 14 residues. This chain's CDR3 is CASSPSGGHTEAFF. The CDR3 nucleotides read TGTGCCAGCTCACCATCAGGGGGGCACACTGAAGCTTTCTTT.

The rearrangement uses TRBV20-1 and TRBJ2-3; 8 nucleotides agree with TRBD2. Germline loops: CDR1 DFQATT, CDR2 SNEGSKA (reference sequence). This CDR3 has 16 residues. J was trimmed by 3 bases and V by 3 bases; bases with no gene match: 11. CDR3 bases: TGCAGTGCTAGTGGGCGGGGGGCGTTTTATACAGATACGCAGTATTTT. It specifies CSASGRGAFYTDTQYF.

This chain connects TRBV6-1 to TRBJ2-3, with a tentative D call TRBD1 (7 bases). Trimming shortened V by 6 bases and J by 8 bases, and 24 bases separated the two germline ends. CDR1 is MNHNS, CDR2 SASEGT, per germline. CDR3 length equals 16 residues. The CDR3 DNA reads as TGTGCCAGCAGGGAGGGGAGGACAGGCCTGGTTGGTACGCAGTATTTT. This translates into CASREGRTGLVGTQYF.

The V and J genes are TRBV10-2 and TRBJ2-7; D is possibly TRBD1 or TRBD2 (7 bases each). The germline V gene has CDR1 WSHSY and CDR2 SAAADI. The V gene lost 6 bases and the J gene lost 4 bases, with 16 bases spanning the gap. This CDR3 comprises 14 residues. The CDR3 DNA sequence: TGCGCCAGCAGCGCAGGGGGGGGTTTATACGAGCAGTACTTC. This gives the protein CASSAGGGLYEQYF.

The CDR3 sequence: CATSDSGRGNIQYF. The CDR3 DNA follows: TGTGCCACCAGTGATTCCGGCAGGGGGAACATTCAGTACTTC. The chain combines TRBV24-1 with TRBJ2-4; 7 bases are shared with TRBD1. In germline, CDR1 is KGHDR, CDR2 SFDVKD. Trimming removed 2 bases from V and 7 bases from J; junction bases left unmatched: 4. The CDR3 contains 14 residues.

The chain is built from TRBV30 and TRBJ1-2; TRBD1 matches at 11 bases. Germline trimming cut 0 bases from V and 8 bases from J; bases unmatched to any gene: 2. The CDR3 sequence is 13 residues long. Per the germline V gene, CDR1 is GTSNPN and CDR2 is SVGIG (reference sequence). The CDR3, as DNA: TGTGCCTGGAGTGTAAGGGACAGGGGGGGCTACACCTTC. It is translated as CAWSVRDRGGYTF.

A few counts support this clonotype. The chain carries TRBV27 and TRBJ2-3; D tentatively fits TRBD1 or TRBD2 (5 bases each). CDR1 and CDR2 (germline): MNHEY, SMNVEV (reference sequence). The CDR3 is 14 residues long. The V end was cut by 4 bases, the J end by 3 bases, with 11 bases between. The CDR3 DNA sequence: TGTGCCAGCAGTTCGCCGGGGACGACAGATACGCAGTATTTT. Protein sequence: CASSSPGTTDTQYF.

The gene calls are TRBV2 and TRBJ1-2; possibly TRBD1 for D (6 bases). The CDR3 is made up of 16 amino acids. Per the germline V gene, CDR1 is SNHLY and CDR2 is FYNNEI. The V end lost 6 bases, the J end lost 4 bases, and 21 bases lay between the germline ends. The CDR3 loop is CASSGEQGGILYGYTF. CDR3 DNA: TGTGCCAGCAGCGGGGAACAGGGCGGAATCCTCTATGGCTACACCTTC. Variable domain in full (rest from reference TRBV2 and TRBJ1-2): EPEVTQTPSHQVTQMGQEVILRCVPISNHLYFYWYRQILGQKVEFLVSFYNNEISEKSEIFDDQFSVERPDGSNFTLKIRSTKLEDSAMYFCASSGEQGGILYGYTFGSGTRLTVV.

V is TRBV20-1 and J is TRBJ2-3, with 10 bases identical to TRBD2. In germline, CDR1 is DFQATT, CDR2 SNEGSKA (reference sequence). CDR3 length equals 17 residues. The trim removed 6 bases at V and 2 bases at J, leaving 14 bases unmatched. The CDR3 DNA is TGCAGTGCCAAGACCCCTTTAGCGGGGGGTTTCACAGATACGCAGTATTTT. Its protein is CSAKTPLAGGFTDTQYF.

This clonotype was picked up one time. This chain links TRBV2 with TRBJ1-2, with D hard to call. From germline, CDR1 is SNHLY and CDR2 FYNNEI. The CDR3 is 17 residues long. The V end was cut by 6 bases, the J end by 2 bases, with 22 bases between. The CDR3 DNA is TGTGCCAGCAGCGTCGCCGACCAAAGAAAGAAGAACTATGGCTACACCTTC. This sequence encodes CASSVADQRKKNYGYTF.

By share, this clonotype counts as large. CDR3 in DNA: TGTGCCAGCAGCGCCGTCGAGGGCGCTAACTATGGCTACACCTTC. The encoded protein is CASSAVEGANYGYTF. The chain uses TRBV21-1 and TRBJ1-2. TRBV21-1 is a pseudogene locus. There are 15 residues in the CDR3.

This clonotype was detected only once. This chain connects TRBV20-1 to TRBJ1-2; TRBD1 is a possible D gene (6 bases). The CDR3 has 13 residues. CDR1 and CDR2 from the germline V gene are DFQATT and SNEGSKA (reference sequence). V gave up 6 bases and J gave up 8 bases, with 19 bases separating them. The CDR3 protein is CSAERGARGGYTF. CDR3 nucleotides: TGCAGTGCCGAGCGGGGGGCGAGGGGAGGCTACACCTTC.

The chain is built from TRBV4-2 and TRBJ1-3, with D perhaps TRBD1 (6 bases). Germline V gene sequence: CDR1 LGHNA, CDR2 YNFKEQ. The CDR3 extends over 16 amino acids. With 0 bases removed from V and 4 bases from J, the gap between germline ends came to 13 bases. The CDR3 loop reads CASSQDPTGSGNTIYF. Here the CDR3 DNA reads TGTGCCAGCAGCCAAGACCCCACAGGGTCCGGAAACACCATATATTTT.

In DNA form, the CDR3 reads TGTGCCTGGACGATACGGGGCAGGGACACTGAAGCTTTCTTT. Its protein product is CAWTIRGRDTEAFF. The chain is built from TRBV30 and TRBJ1-1, with D perhaps matching TRBD1 (5 bases). The CDR3 extends over 14 amino acids. Germline assignment: CDR1 GTSNPN and CDR2 SVGIG (reference sequence). V lost 4 bases and J lost 3, with 15 bases in between.

The J gene is TRBJ2-4, the V gene TRBV19, with no clear D. The CDR3 covers 11 residues. Germline CDR1 LNHDA, CDR2 SQIVND (reference sequence). The germline V and J ends were trimmed by 4 bases and 6 bases, with 4 bases remaining between them. The CDR3: CASSKANIQYF. CDR3 nucleotides: TGTGCCAGTAGTAAGGCAAACATTCAGTACTTC.

The rearrangement uses TRBV12-3 or TRBV12-4 and TRBJ1-1; 7 bases are shared with TRBD1. V shed 0 bases, J shed 10 bases, and the junction held 8 bases outside the gene matches. The CDR3 runs to 14 residues. The CDR3: CASSLAGTADGAFF. The CDR3, as DNA: TGTGCCAGCAGTTTAGCCGGGACAGCTGATGGAGCTTTCTTT.

This clonotype counts as large (0.1 to 1%). J is TRBJ2-2 and V is TRBV7-9, with D possibly TRBD1 on 5 matching bases. The germline V gene has CDR1 SEHNR and CDR2 FQNEAQ (reference sequence). V was pared by 5 bases and J by 4 bases, with 14 bases between. The CDR3 sequence is 15 residues long. CDR3 nucleotide sequence: TGTGCCAGCAGCATGAGGACACTGCCCACCGGGGAGCTGTTTTTT. Its protein is CASSMRTLPTGELFF.

This clonotype appeared a few times. The V and J genes are TRBV20-1 and TRBJ1-5; 7 bases map to TRBD1. Trimming cost V 6 bases and J 1 base; bases outside gene matches: 9. Per the germline V gene, CDR1 is DFQATT and CDR2 is SNEGSKA (reference sequence). The CDR3 contains 15 residues. The CDR3 nucleotides are TGCAGTGCCCAGAGACAGGGAGGGAGCAATCAGCCCCAGCATTTT. This gives the protein CSAQRQGGSNQPQHF.

This chain connects TRBV7-9 to TRBJ1-1; perhaps TRBD1 as D (5 bases). The CDR3 totals 12 residues. Germline CDR1 SEHNR, CDR2 FQNEAQ (reference sequence). V was cut by 6 bases and J by 10 bases, with 15 bases left in between. This chain's CDR3 is CASSPGHEGAFF. The CDR3 region has the DNA TGTGCCAGCAGTCCCGGACATGAGGGAGCTTTCTTT.

This sequence joins TRBV4-1 and TRBJ1-2, with TRBD1 identical over 12 bases. The CDR3 is 16 amino acids. With V trimmed by 3 bases and J by 2 bases, 4 bases remained unmatched. Germline CDR1 is MGHRA and CDR2 is YSYEKL. The CDR3 bases are TGCGCCAGCAGCCAGATGGGACAGGGGGCGAACTATGGCTACACCTTC. The encoded protein is CASSQMGQGANYGYTF.

V and J are TRBV18 and TRBJ1-2; D uncertain. V was cut by 3 bases and J by 5 bases, with 22 bases left in between. The CDR3 runs to 17 residues. Germline V CDR1 and CDR2: KGHSH, LQKENI. CDR3 DNA sequence: TGTGCCAGCTCACCCATTCCCTCGCTGCGGTACCCATATGGCTACACCTTC. It codes for CASSPIPSLRYPYGYTF.

The chain links TRBV27 to TRBJ1-6; TRBD1 is a possible D gene (6 bases). Germline CDR1 is MNHEY and CDR2 is SMNVEV (reference sequence). This CDR3 is 17 amino acids long. Trimming removed 5 bases from V and 9 bases from J, with 23 bases in between. CDR3 bases: TGTGCCAGCAGTGAGACAGGCTTTGTAATGGGGGTTTCACCCCTCCACTTT. This encodes CASSETGFVMGVSPLHF.

The V call is TRBV19, the J call TRBJ1-2; D is unresolved. Looked up from germline, CDR1 is LNHDA and CDR2 is SQIVND (reference sequence). Trimming took off 7 bases at V and 4 bases at J, with 13 bases between the two ends. The CDR3 consists of 13 residues. CDR3 nucleotide sequence: TGTGCCAGTACTGAGGTAGGGCGCTATGGCTACACCTTC. This sequence encodes CASTEVGRYGYTF.

The V call is TRBV5-1, the J call TRBJ2-3, with 13 positions matching TRBD2. From germline, CDR1 is SGHRS and CDR2 YFSETQ. Trimming at V came to 4 bases and at J to 0 bases, leaving 8 bases not matched to a gene. This CDR3 is built from 18 residues. The CDR3 DNA reads TGCGCCAGCAGCATTAGGACTAGCGGGGGAACTAGCACAGATACGCAGTATTTT. Translation: CASSIRTSGGTSTDTQYF.

The genes are TRBV10-3 and TRBJ1-1, with D possibly TRBD1 on 5 matching bases. Per the germline V gene, CDR1 is ENHRY and CDR2 is SYGVKD. Trimming took 2 bases from V and 0 from J, leaving 10 bases between them. The CDR3 length is 15 residues. CDR3 nucleotides: TGTGCCATCAGTGAGGGGGCGGGGTTGAACACTGAAGCTTTCTTT. Its protein product is CAISEGAGLNTEAFF.

This clonotype was picked up a small number of times. CDR3 nucleotides: TGTGCCAGCAGCCCAGGACAGAACTATGGCTACACCTTC. Amino acid sequence: CASSPGQNYGYTF. V is TRBV6-1 and J is TRBJ1-2, with D possibly being TRBD1 (6 bases). In germline, CDR1 is MNHNS, CDR2 SASEGT. Between the trimmed V and J ends, which lost 6 bases and 2 bases, there was a span of 10 bases. The CDR3 totals 13 residues.

The chain links TRBV6-1 to TRBJ1-5; 9 bases line up with TRBD1. The CDR3 has 15 residues. With V trimmed by 6 bases and J by 5 bases, 8 bases remained unmatched. In germline, CDR1 is MNHNS, CDR2 SASEGT. The CDR3 DNA follows: TGTGCCAGCAGGACTACCGGGACAGGGCATCAGCCCCAGCATTTT. It specifies CASRTTGTGHQPQHF.